This TCR beta chain stems from a study of T cell responses to AZD1222 COVID-19 vaccine. Here immunoSEQ multiplex PCR was the method, and the copy in TCRdb shows in-frame clones only, minus some. The sample consists of under 300,000 clones, approximately 93% of them appearing once. Concerning this clone itself: Antigen unknown.

Study results and caveats: Spike-specific TCR breadth and depth rose after two AZD1222 doses. Close to half of spike-specific TCRs reportedly recognize unmutated variant regions. The donors showed a predominance of white British ancestry and of females, with possible underestimation of clonal diversity.

CDR3 length equals 13 residues. Trimming shortened V by 8 bases and J by 1 base, and 12 bases separated the two germline ends. The clonotype originates from an adult in good health. The sequences come from peripheral blood, collected on day 0 of AZD1222 vaccination. The rearrangement links TRBV12-3 or TRBV12-4 to TRBJ2-7; D perhaps matches TRBD1 (5 bases). The CDR3 DNA is TGTGCCAGCCTGGGCGCAGGGTCCTACGAGCAGTACTTC. This codes for CASLGAGSYEQYF.